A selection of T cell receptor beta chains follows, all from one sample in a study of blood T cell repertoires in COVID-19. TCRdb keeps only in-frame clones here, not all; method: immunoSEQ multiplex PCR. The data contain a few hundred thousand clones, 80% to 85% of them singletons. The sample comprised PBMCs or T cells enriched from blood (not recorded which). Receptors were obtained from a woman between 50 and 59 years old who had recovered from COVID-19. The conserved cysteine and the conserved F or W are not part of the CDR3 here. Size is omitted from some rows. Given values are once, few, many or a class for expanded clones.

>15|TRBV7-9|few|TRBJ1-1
ASSLVGTGEANTEAF
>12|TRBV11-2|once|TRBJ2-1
ASSFGQPGNEQF
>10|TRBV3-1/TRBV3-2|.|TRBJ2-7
ASSPAKREQY
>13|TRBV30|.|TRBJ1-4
AWSDRVLARGELF
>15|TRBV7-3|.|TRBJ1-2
ASSLGGRRRVDYGYT
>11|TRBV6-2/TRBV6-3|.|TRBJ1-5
ASSDRGREPQH
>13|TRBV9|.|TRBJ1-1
ASSVAGGVPSEAF
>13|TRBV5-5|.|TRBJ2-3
ASSPGGVSTDTQY
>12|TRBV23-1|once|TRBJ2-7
ASSLQDRGLEQY
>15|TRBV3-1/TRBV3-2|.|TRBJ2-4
ASSLTPSPGGKNIQY
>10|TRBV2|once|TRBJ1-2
ASRTTGYGYT
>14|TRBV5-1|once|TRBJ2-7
ASSLGGVRRTSEQY
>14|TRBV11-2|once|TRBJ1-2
ASSLGSATAPYGYT
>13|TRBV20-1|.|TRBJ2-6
SASQGSSGANVLT
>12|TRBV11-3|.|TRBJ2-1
ASSLVGVYNEQF
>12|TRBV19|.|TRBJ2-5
ASSIRSGWETQY
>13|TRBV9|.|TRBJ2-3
ASSGTSPSTDTQY
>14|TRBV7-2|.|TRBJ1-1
ASSLTPAGQGGGAF
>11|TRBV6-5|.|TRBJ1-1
ATTGSLNTEAF
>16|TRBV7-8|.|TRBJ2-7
ASSFSLLNSGNSYEQY
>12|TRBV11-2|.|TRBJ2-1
ASSSLAGYNEQF
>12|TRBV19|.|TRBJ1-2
ASSIPGRNYGYT
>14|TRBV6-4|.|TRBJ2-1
ASSVTGTGNYNEQF
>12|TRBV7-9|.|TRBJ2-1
ATPGLAGNNEQF
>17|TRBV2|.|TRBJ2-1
ASSTRRITSGFSYNEQF
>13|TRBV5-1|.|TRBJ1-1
ASSLAGGMNTEAF
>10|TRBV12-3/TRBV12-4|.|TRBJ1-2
ASSLDKYGYT
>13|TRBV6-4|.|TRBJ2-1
ASSDGLAGVGEQF
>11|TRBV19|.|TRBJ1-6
ASKGQGNSPLH
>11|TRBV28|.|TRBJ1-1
ASGGHGNTEAF
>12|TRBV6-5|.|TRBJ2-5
ASSYSRGRKTQY
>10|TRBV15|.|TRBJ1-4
ATNLGGEKLF
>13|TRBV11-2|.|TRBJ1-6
ASKTQGSYNSPLH
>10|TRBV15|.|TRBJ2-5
ATSRDLETQY
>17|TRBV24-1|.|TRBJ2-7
ATSDQLSLTSGDTYEQY
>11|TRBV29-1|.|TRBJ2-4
SVGGGAGDIQY
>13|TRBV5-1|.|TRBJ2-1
ASSPGTGLFFEQF
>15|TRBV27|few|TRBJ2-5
ASHDQGAGTSVETQY
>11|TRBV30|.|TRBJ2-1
AWSKGAYNEQF
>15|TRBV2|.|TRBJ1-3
ASSPSQVLPEGNTIY
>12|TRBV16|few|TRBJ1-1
ASSQSFRDTEAF
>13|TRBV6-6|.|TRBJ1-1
ASSNRNRGVTEAF
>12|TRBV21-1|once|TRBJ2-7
ASSEASRPNEQY
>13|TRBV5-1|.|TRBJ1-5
ASSLAGGSNQPQH
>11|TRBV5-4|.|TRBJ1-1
ASSLGGNTEAF
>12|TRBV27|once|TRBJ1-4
ASSLGGAQVELF
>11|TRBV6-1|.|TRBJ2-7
ASSEGYFYEQY